This T cell receptor beta chain was found in a study of PD-1 blockade in classical Hodgkin lymphoma. V was cut by 0 bases and J by 0 bases, with 11 bases left in between. The germline V gene encodes CDR1 LGHNA and CDR2 YSLEER. This CDR3 has 16 amino acids. Concerning this clone: Antigen: not known.

Relapses following autologous stem cell transplantation were seen in all patients, with brentuximab vedotin exposure varying. Under best response, outcomes were complete response, partial response or progressive disease. Method: immunoSEQ multiplex PCR; TCRdb's copy keeps in-frame clones and lacks some. The repertoire includes around 91,000 clones, 75% to 90% of them detected once, and 20% to 25% sits in the top ten. The study's findings and limits: The study found complete responders had baseline diversity similar to newly diagnosed patients. The drivers behind the repertoire differences, possibly disease activity or prior therapy, remain undefined. Newly diagnosed patients had baseline TCR diversity that was reportedly lower than that of healthy donors.

The chain joins TRBV4-3 to TRBJ1-1; D is undetermined. The TCR sequence derives from a human donor with classical Hodgkin lymphoma. The sequencing here drew on peripheral blood mononuclear cells (PBMCs), taken at baseline. The CDR3 sequence: CASSQDLEFMNTEAFF. As DNA, the CDR3 is TGCGCCAGCAGCCAAGATCTTGAATTTATGAACACTGAAGCTTTCTTT.